This is a list of T cell receptor beta chains from one sample in a study of T cell repertoires in cytomegalovirus infection. MiXCR was run by TCRdb on the reads, yielding one entry per CDR3 protein. The sample holds more than 150,000 distinct CDR3 sequences; approximately 20% are singletons and the top ten take around 3.1%. Sequenced material: PBMCs. These receptors all stem from a human donor in good health (CMV status not recorded). Some clones in this sample may be carry-over from other donors' samples. The conserved cysteine and the conserved F or W are not part of the CDR3 here. The D gene is left open where the match is weak.

V	J	D	CDR3
TRBV28	TRBJ1-1	.	ASSGAPEAF
TRBV13	TRBJ2-7	.	ASSFGRAGEQY
TRBV5-1	TRBJ1-6	TRBD1	ASSSDRGNNLPLH
TRBV18	TRBJ1-4	.	ASSPRAEGGNEKLF
TRBV7-9	TRBJ2-7	.	ASSLRRDEQY
TRBV7-9	TRBJ2-1	TRBD2	ASSPTLGTSERNEQF
TRBV25-1	TRBJ2-3	.	ASSEGPSPRTDTQY
TRBV7-3	TRBJ1-3	.	ASSSDGNSGNTIY
TRBV5-4	TRBJ1-1	TRBD1	ASSSGQGRTEAF
TRBV19	TRBJ1-1	.	ASSKAGGEDEAF
TRBV2	TRBJ1-5	.	ASKRSDYSNQPQH
TRBV29-1	TRBJ2-7	.	SVDSPGSYEQY
TRBV5-5	TRBJ2-7	.	ASSYSPTPDHEQY
TRBV19	TRBJ2-2	.	ASSILGGWRTGELF
TRBV6-5	TRBJ1-3	TRBD1	ASRRGTDSGNTIY
TRBV19	TRBJ1-2	.	ASGTLGQPNYGYT
TRBV2	TRBJ2-1	TRBD2	ASRRTSGTYNEQF
TRBV28	TRBJ1-1	TRBD1	AIHQQGARTEAF
TRBV6-6	TRBJ2-5	.	ASSYSIASAAGSTQY
TRBV12-5	TRBJ2-7	TRBD2	ASGLGGRATSYEQY
TRBV3-1	TRBJ2-7	.	ASSQESGGSYEQY
TRBV5-4	TRBJ2-2	TRBD2	ASSGLAGTGELF
TRBV6-5	TRBJ2-1	.	ASSSAKKPNEQF
TRBV6-1	TRBJ2-3	.	ASNGGGGGTQY
TRBV7-9	TRBJ1-1	.	ASSLDGRAFTEAF
TRBV5-1	TRBJ1-1	.	ASNRDIRGNTEAF
TRBV3-1	TRBJ1-1	.	ASSQDPANTEAF
TRBV5-1	TRBJ2-3	TRBD2	ASSPGTRSDTQY
TRBV12-3/TRBV12-4	TRBJ1-2	TRBD1	ASSPGQGLIIGYT
TRBV6-5	TRBJ1-2	.	ASSYSNRNNYGYT
TRBV19	TRBJ1-4	.	ASSPNRGGPGEKLF
TRBV7-3	TRBJ1-2	TRBD1	ASSLGQEGYGYT
TRBV11-3	TRBJ2-7	TRBD1	ASSYAGTGSNEQY
TRBV28	TRBJ2-5	.	TSSRRGIIQETQY
TRBV19	TRBJ1-6	.	ASSILTAYNSPLH
TRBV6-2/TRBV6-3	TRBJ2-2	.	ASNPPTNTGELF
TRBV24-1	TRBJ2-1	TRBD2	ATSDLRGTSVYNEQF
TRBV7-9	TRBJ2-7	.	ASSLGLLYEQY
TRBV4-2	TRBJ1-2	TRBD1	ASSPTSGQGKGYT
TRBV7-2	TRBJ2-3	.	ASMTSGSTDTQY
TRBV6-6	TRBJ2-3	.	ATDPGSGRTDTQY
TRBV19	TRBJ1-1	.	ASSIPGRAVPEAF
TRBV7-2	TRBJ2-5	TRBD2	ASSTRTSGGRQETQY
TRBV28	TRBJ2-5	.	ASSAAYGLPGGFSETQY
TRBV2	TRBJ1-2	.	ASSESQASGGYT
TRBV11-2	TRBJ1-5	.	ASSLAAGSNQPQH
TRBV4-1	TRBJ2-2	.	ASSQDWEGGTGELF
TRBV7-6	TRBJ1-5	TRBD1	ASSLEGVGQGQPQH
TRBV10-3	TRBJ1-1	.	AISESIGYLGTEAF
TRBV7-4	TRBJ1-2	.	ASSLDARPGYT
TRBV11-3	TRBJ1-4	.	ASSSTGLYEKLF
TRBV11-2	TRBJ2-2	TRBD2	ASSLTSGRGGELF